Each of the 21 T cell receptor beta chains below was sequenced from the same sample in a study of tumor and adjacent non-tumor tissue in lung cancer. The library came from three nested PCR rounds adapted from ARM-PCR protocols. TCRdb re-analysed the multiplex PCR reads in MiXCR, keeping a single row per CDR3 protein. The table records more than 85,000 distinct CDR3 sequences, roughly 84% of them present only once. The template was RNA from unsorted bulk tissue. Input material: lung tumor tissue. The receptors here all came from a man between 70 and 80 years old with non-small cell lung cancer.

V and J are TRBV10-3 and TRBJ2-6, with D possibly being TRBD1 (5 bases). With 7 bases removed from V and 0 bases from J, the gap between germline ends came to 7 bases. The CDR3 has 14 residues. In germline, CDR1 is ENHRY, CDR2 SYGVKD. The CDR3 region is CAITTVSGANVLTF. CDR3 sequence (DNA): TGTGCCATCACGACAGTCTCTGGGGCCAACGTCCTGACTTTC.

About this clonotype itself: No conserved phenylalanine or tryptophan ends this CDR3, so it is likely a read error. The rearrangement joins TRBV29-1 to TRBJ2-7, with D possibly TRBD2 on 5 matching bases. The CDR3 loop spans 14 amino acids. Germline lookup yields CDR1 SQVTM and CDR2 ANQGSEA. Between the trimmed V and J ends, which lost 4 bases and 5 bases, there was a span of 18 bases. CDR3 region: CSVVRTGLRDEQYY. For the CDR3, the DNA is TGCAGCGTTGTACGGACTGGTCTGAGGGACGAGCAGTACTAC.

This clonotype was observed at least ten times. The chain links TRBV5-1 to TRBJ2-3; weak D call: TRBD2 (7 bases). V was clipped by 2 bases and J by 5 bases, with 15 bases between them. The CDR3 covers 15 residues. Germline CDR1 reads SGHRS; CDR2 reads YFSETQ. In DNA form, the CDR3 reads TGCGCCAGCAGCTTACTCGGGGGGCGTGGAGATACGCAGTATTTT. Protein product: CASSLLGGRGDTQYF.

In regard to this clonotype: Without the conserved terminal phenylalanine or tryptophan, this CDR3 likely stems from a read error. J is TRBJ2-5 and V is TRBV12-3 or TRBV12-4; possibly TRBD1 for D (5 bases). CDR3 size: 13 residues. This CDR3 reads CARSLSREETQYL. Written as DNA, the CDR3 is TGTGCCAGAAGTTTAAGCAGGGAAGAGACCCAGTACTTA.

Of note for this clonotype: Given the absence of the conserved phenylalanine or tryptophan at the CDR3 end, a read error is likely. The chain couples TRBV12-5 to TRBJ2-1; D is undetermined. CDR1 and CDR2 (germline): LGHNT, FRNRAP. This CDR3 spans 12 amino acids. The CDR3: CASRLMYNEQFL. The CDR3 bases are TGTGCTAGTCGTTTGATGTATAATGAGCAGTTCTTA.

Comment on this clonotype: A clone one base away is much larger, so this may be a read error. The V gene is TRBV7-9, the J gene TRBJ2-3, with unresolved D. Looked up from germline, CDR1 is SEHNR and CDR2 is FQNEAQ (reference sequence). There are 13 residues in the CDR3. CDR3: CAISLSSPDTQYF. The CDR3 DNA follows: TGTGCCATCAGCTTATCAAGTCCAGATACGCAGTATTTT.

About this clonotype itself: Without the conserved terminal phenylalanine or tryptophan, this CDR3 likely stems from a read error. The CDR3 here is CASRDSSYYEQFC. DNA for the CDR3: TGTGCCAGCCGGGACAGCTCCTACTATGAGCAGTTCTGC. The chain has TRBV10-3 and TRBJ2-1; 7 bases align to TRBD1. The CDR3 length is 13 residues. Germline values: CDR1 ENHRY, CDR2 SYGVKD.

Of note for this clonotype: The CDR3 ends on some other residue instead of the conserved phenylalanine or tryptophan, so this is likely a read error. The rearrangement joins TRBV5-1 to TRBJ2-7; TRBD1 is a possible D gene (5 bases). This CDR3 is built from 13 residues. Germline V CDR1 and CDR2: SGHRS, YFSETQ. The V end was cut by 5 bases, the J end by 5 bases, with 14 bases between. The CDR3 here is CASRKGTGNEQYL. The CDR3, as DNA: TGCGCCAGCAGGAAGGGCACAGGCAACGAGCAGTACCTC.

This clonotype showed up just once. This sequence may be a read error, since a much larger clone differs from it by one base. The rearrangement links TRBV12-3 or TRBV12-4 to TRBJ2-1, with a tentative D call TRBD1 (6 bases). This CDR3 contains 15 residues. The CDR3 loop reads CASNLVGGIYNEQFF. CDR3 DNA: TGTGCCAGCAATTTAGTAGGGGGTATCTACAATGAGCAGTTCTTC.

A remark on this clonotype: The junction differs from germline at one of its ends, possibly a read error. This chain connects TRBV6-2 or TRBV6-3 to TRBJ2-7; 7 bases fit TRBD2. Germline V gene sequence: CDR1 MNHEY, CDR2 SVGEGT. This CDR3 region has 17 residues. CDR3 residues: CANSSPWLAETPYEQYF. The CDR3, as DNA: TGTGCCAACAGTTCCCCTTGGCTAGCGGAGACCCCCTACGAGCAGTACTTC.

The chain employs TRBV11-2 and TRBJ2-2; the D gene is possibly TRBD1 (6 bases). V lost 10 bases and J 9 bases, leaving 21 bases between the germline ends. Germline values: CDR1 SGHAT, CDR2 FQNNGV. The CDR3 sequence is 14 residues long. Here the CDR3 DNA reads TGTGCCATGAACCTGGACAGTCAGTCCCGGGAGCTGTTTTTT. It translates to CAMNLDSQSRELFF.

A word on this clonotype: No conserved phenylalanine or tryptophan is present at the end of the CDR3, so a read error is the likely explanation. V gene TRBV6-5 combines with J gene TRBJ1-6; D remains unclear. V lost 6 bases to trimming and J lost 7 bases, with 7 bases between them. This CDR3 region has 12 residues. Germline V lookup: CDR1 MNHEY, CDR2 SVGAGI. In nucleotides, the CDR3 is TGTGCCAGCAGGTCAACCAATTCACCCCTCCACATT. Protein: CASRSTNSPLHI.

The rearrangement links TRBV6-5 to TRBJ2-7; D ambiguous. CDR3 size: 13 residues. Trimming left V 10 bases short and J 0 bases short, with 13 bases between. CDR1 and CDR2 (germline): MNHEY, SVGAGI. The CDR3 sequence: CAICYTDSYEQYF. The CDR3, as DNA: TGTGCCATCTGTTACACAGACTCCTACGAGCAGTACTTC.

This sequence joins TRBV24-1 and TRBJ2-1, with unresolved D. The V end lost 3 bases, the J end lost 3 bases, and 14 bases lay between the germline ends. The CDR3 extends over 16 amino acids. Germline CDR1 is KGHDR and CDR2 is SFDVKD. The CDR3 nucleotides read TGTGCCACCAGTGATATAAACCATGGGGACTACAATGAGCAGTTCTTC. Residues: CATSDINHGDYNEQFF.

Concerning this clonotype itself: This could be a read error, since a much larger clone is one nucleotide away. The chain is built from TRBV11-2 and TRBJ2-2, with D tentatively TRBD2 (6 bases). The CDR3 consists of 13 residues. The ends were cut back, 6 bases at V and 3 bases at J, with 8 bases in the middle. The germline CDR1 and CDR2 sequences are SGHAT and FQNNGV. The CDR3 sequence is CASRGLHTGELFF. As DNA, the CDR3 is TGTGCCAGCAGGGGACTGCACACCGGGGAGCTGTTTTTT.

The rearrangement joins TRBV4-1 to TRBJ2-5; D uncertain. The V end was cut by 10 bases, the J end by 2 bases, with 17 bases between. CDR1 is MGHRA, CDR2 YSYEKL, per germline. The CDR3 extends over 14 amino acids. The CDR3 region is CAINQHWGQETQYF. DNA for the CDR3: TGCGCCATCAACCAACATTGGGGACAAGAGACCCAGTACTTC.

Comments on this clonotype: A much bigger clone sits one base away, suggesting this may be a read error. This chain connects TRBV13 to TRBJ2-4; D tentatively reads TRBD1 or TRBD2 (6 bases each). Germline V gene sequence: CDR1 PRHDT, CDR2 FYEKMQ (reference sequence). The CDR3 is 15 amino acids. V was clipped by 5 bases and J by 0 bases, with 11 bases between them. CDR3 DNA sequence: TGTGCCAGCAGCCACCGGGGGCTAGCCAAAAACATTCAGTACTTC. As protein: CASSHRGLAKNIQYF.

This clonotype was seen repeatedly, ten times or more. The genes are TRBV28 and TRBJ2-5, with 10 nucleotides matching TRBD1. The CDR3 length is 17 residues. Germline CDR1 is MDHEN and CDR2 is SYDVKM. The trim removed 5 bases at V and 5 bases at J, leaving 14 bases unmatched. CDR3 protein: CASSPAPGQGVSETQYF. The CDR3 DNA sequence: TGTGCCAGCAGTCCTGCCCCTGGACAGGGGGTTAGTGAGACCCAGTACTTC.

This clonotype was observed many times. The chain couples TRBV5-5 to TRBJ1-2; no clear D. Trimming took off 0 bases at V and 2 bases at J, with 5 bases between the two ends. Germline V gene data show CDR1 as SGHKS and CDR2 as YYEKEE (reference sequence). The CDR3 contains 13 residues. The CDR3 reads CASSLGVNYGYTF. The CDR3 bases are TGTGCCAGCAGCTTGGGCGTGAACTATGGCTACACCTTC.

The CDR3 sequence: CASSAGLVRKDKQFF. DNA for the CDR3: TGCGCCAGCAGCGCGGGACTAGTGAGGAAGGATAAGCAGTTCTTC. This sequence joins TRBV10-1 and TRBJ2-1; 8 bases map to TRBD2. CDR3 length equals 15 residues. J was trimmed by 11 bases and V by 6 bases; bases with no gene match: 15. The germline V gene encodes CDR1 WNHNN and CDR2 SYGVQD (reference sequence).

The chain is built from TRBV6-2 or TRBV6-3 and TRBJ2-1; D ambiguous. The CDR3 extends over 13 amino acids. CDR1 is MNHEY and CDR2 is SVGEGT in the germline V gene. Trimming stripped 6 bases from V and 9 bases from J, with 15 bases between. The CDR3 protein is CASSRGGHSEQFF. In nucleotides, the CDR3 is TGTGCCAGCAGCAGAGGCGGTCACAGTGAGCAGTTCTTC.